These 17 T cell receptor beta chains share one sample of origin, sequenced in a study of response to subunit inactivated influenza vaccine. TCRdb ran MiXCR on the RT-PCR reads and lists one entry per CDR3 protein. This table holds roughly 500,000 distinct CDR3 sequences, 20% to 25% found once. The data also belong to a second study, concerning T cells expressing NK-cell markers. From that paper: 5'RACE template switching with UMIs produced the TCR beta cDNA.

Here the sequenced sample was CD4+ T cells sorted from PBMCs, taken roughly 13 days after vaccination. The receptors stem from a man over 45 who received an inactivated influenza vaccine.

This clonotype was recorded many times. The chain couples TRBV14 to TRBJ2-7, with D tentatively TRBD1 or TRBD2 (5 bases each). The length of the CDR3 is 14 residues. Germline values: CDR1 SGHDN, CDR2 FVKESK. Trimming stripped 4 bases from V and 0 bases from J, with 10 bases between. The CDR3: CASSRRTSSYEQYF. DNA for the CDR3: TGTGCCAGCAGCCGGAGGACATCCTCCTACGAGCAGTACTTC.

This clonotype has just a few counts. This chain connects TRBV20-1 to TRBJ2-1; 12 bases match TRBD1. The CDR3 is made up of 17 amino acids. The J segment lost 9 bases and the V segment lost 0 bases, leaving 12 bases of the junction unmatched. The germline V gene encodes CDR1 DFQATT and CDR2 SNEGSKA (reference sequence). The CDR3 region is CSARDRPGTGGVGEQFF. In DNA, the CDR3 is TGCAGTGCTAGAGATCGTCCCGGGACAGGGGGCGTGGGTGAGCAGTTCTTC.

A note on this clonotype: An end of the junction differs from the germline gene, which may be a read error. The V gene is TRBV15, the J gene TRBJ2-1; 12 nucleotides match TRBD2. The CDR3 has 14 residues. CDR1 is LNHNV and CDR2 is YYDKDF in the germline V gene (reference sequence). CDR3 nucleotides: TGTGCCACCAGCACCGGACTAGCGGGATTAGGTTTGGTCTTC. Its translation is CATSTGLAGLGLVF. Full variable domain (missing parts from reference TRBV15 and TRBJ2-1): DAMVIQNPRYQVTQFGKPVTLSCSQTLNHNVMYWYQQKSSQAPKLLFHYYDKDFNNEADTPDNFQSRRPNTSFCFLDIRSPGLGDTAMYLCATSTGLAGLGLVFGPGTRLTVL.

The chain joins TRBV4-2 to TRBJ2-7; tentatively, D is TRBD1 (6 bases). The V end was cut by 1 base, the J end by 5 bases, with 12 bases between. CDR1 LGHNA and CDR2 YNFKEQ come from the germline V gene. The CDR3 consists of 14 residues. This CDR3 is CASSQGGRQNEQYF. CDR3 nucleotide sequence: TGTGCCAGCAGCCAAGGGGGGCGTCAAAACGAGCAGTACTTC.

This clonotype was picked up a small number of times. V gene TRBV10-3 combines with J gene TRBJ2-2, with 7 bases identical to TRBD1. CDR3 size: 17 residues. The V segment lost 4 bases and the J segment 0 bases; nucleotides outside the gene matches: 8. Germline CDR1 ENHRY, CDR2 SYGVKD. CDR3 coding DNA: TGTGCCATCAGTGGATCCCTTACAGGGGCGAACACCGGGGAGCTGTTTTTT. Translating it yields CAISGSLTGANTGELFF.

This clonotype was picked up a small number of times. The V call is TRBV9, the J call TRBJ2-7; D is possibly TRBD1 (6 bases). Between the trimmed V and J ends, which lost 4 bases and 0 bases, there was a span of 11 bases. Per the germline V gene, CDR1 is SGDLS and CDR2 is YYNGEE. The CDR3 contains 14 residues. The CDR3 nucleotides are TGTGCCAGCAGCCCAAGACAGGCCTCCTACGAGCAGTACTTC. Encoded protein: CASSPRQASYEQYF.

The V gene is TRBV20-1, the J gene TRBJ2-3, with 8 bases aligning to TRBD1. The germline V gene encodes CDR1 DFQATT and CDR2 SNEGSKA (reference sequence). The CDR3 has 16 residues. The J segment lost 1 base and the V segment lost 0 bases, leaving 6 bases of the junction unmatched. CDR3 loop: CSARETGVGGTDTQYF. The CDR3 DNA reads as TGCAGTGCTAGAGAGACAGGGGTTGGGGGCACAGATACGCAGTATTTT.

This clonotype has a count of ten or more. The V and J genes are TRBV11-2 and TRBJ2-5; tentative D call: TRBD1 (6 bases). Germline loops: CDR1 SGHAT, CDR2 FQNNGV. This CDR3 region has 15 residues. The V and J ends lost 3 bases and 2 bases respectively, with 13 bases between them. CDR3 region: CASSFPGTTQETQYF. CDR3 coding DNA: TGTGCCAGCAGCTTCCCTGGGACAACGCAAGAGACCCAGTACTTC.

There are a few counts of this clonotype. The J gene is TRBJ2-7, the V gene TRBV9; unclear D gene. Germline V lookup: CDR1 SGDLS, CDR2 YYNGEE. Trimming pared 1 base from V and 0 bases from J, leaving 8 bases between. The CDR3 loop spans 14 amino acids. CDR3 amino acids: CASSVRQSSYEQYF. CDR3 DNA sequence: TGTGCCAGCAGCGTACGGCAGAGCTCCTACGAGCAGTACTTC.

This clonotype showed up just a few times. The chain combines TRBV7-2 with TRBJ2-6; D is perhaps TRBD2 (5 bases). This CDR3 has 15 residues. V was shortened by 4 bases and J by 5 bases, with 12 bases between the two germline ends. Germline V CDR1 and CDR2: SGHTA, FQGNSA. The chain's CDR3 is CASSSLRGRANVLTF. The CDR3 bases are TGTGCCAGCAGCTCGTTGAGAGGGCGGGCCAACGTCCTGACTTTC. The full variable domain, its missing parts supplied by reference TRBV7-2 and TRBJ2-6, is GAGVSQSPSNKVTEKGKDVELRCDPISGHTALYWYRQSLGQGLEFLIYFQGNSAPDKSGLPSDRFSAERTGGSVSTLTIQRTQQEDSAVYLCASSSLRGRANVLTFGAGSRLTVL.

The V and J genes are TRBV7-2 and TRBJ2-3; 9 positions match TRBD1. V gave up 4 bases and J gave up 5 bases; unmatched junction bases: 13. Germline V gives CDR1 SGHTA, CDR2 FQGNSA. The CDR3 covers 17 residues. This CDR3 is CASSSNRGPGEEDTQYF. In DNA form, the CDR3 reads TGTGCCAGCAGCTCAAACAGGGGGCCAGGGGAGGAAGATACGCAGTATTTT.

The sample holds a few counts of this clonotype. This rearrangement joins TRBV3-1 to TRBJ2-7; D is undetermined. Trimming took off 4 bases at V and 3 bases at J, with 13 bases between the two ends. The CDR3 extends over 14 amino acids. Germline V gene lookup returns CDR1 LGHDT and CDR2 YNNKEL (reference sequence). CDR3 sequence (DNA): TGTGCCAGCAGCCCGACGCGGCGTGGCTACGAGCAGTACTTC. This gives the protein CASSPTRRGYEQYF.

In this sample, this clonotype turned up a few times. The rearrangement links TRBV20-1 to TRBJ2-5; D is perhaps TRBD2 (6 bases). CDR3 length: 15 residues. The germline V and J ends were trimmed by 1 base and 5 bases, with 17 bases remaining between them. CDR1 is DFQATT, CDR2 SNEGSKA, per germline (reference sequence). The CDR3 nucleotides are TGCAGTGCTAGAGCAGGCGGCGGGAAAGGCGAGACCCAGTACTTC. Encoded protein: CSARAGGGKGETQYF.

In its sample, this clonotype was seen a few times. This chain connects TRBV12-3 or TRBV12-4 to TRBJ2-3; D is unresolved. The CDR3 runs to 17 residues. Trimming cost V 2 bases and J 6 bases, with 21 bases left between them. The CDR3 DNA is TGTGCCAGCAGTTTATTCCCTGGCGAGACGTCTCGGGATACGCAGTATTTT. This translates into CASSLFPGETSRDTQYF.

This clonotype turned up a few times. The CDR3: CATSRPYRDSTQYF. CDR3 coding DNA: TGTGCCACCAGTAGGCCTTACCGGGACTCCACGCAGTATTTT. The V call is TRBV24-1, the J call TRBJ2-3; D is possibly TRBD2 (6 bases). Trimming pared 6 bases from V and 9 bases from J, leaving 18 bases between. Germline V gene data show CDR1 as KGHDR and CDR2 as SFDVKD. CDR3 length equals 14 residues.

This clonotype was picked up many times. This chain uses TRBV4-1 with TRBJ2-3; TRBD2 aligns across 8 bases. This CDR3 contains 17 residues. Germline assignment: CDR1 MGHRA and CDR2 YSYEKL. J was trimmed by 2 bases and V by 3 bases; bases with no gene match: 10. CDR3 in amino acids: CASSQYNSGGFTDTQYF. CDR3 coding DNA: TGCGCCAGCAGCCAGTACAACAGCGGGGGTTTCACAGATACGCAGTATTTT.

This clonotype was recorded at least ten times. V and J are TRBV12-3 or TRBV12-4 and TRBJ2-2; TRBD1 matches 8 bases. J lost 7 bases, V lost 8 bases, and 6 bases had no gene match. This CDR3 spans 13 amino acids. The CDR3 spells CASQGALSGELFF. CDR3 DNA sequence: TGTGCCAGCCAGGGGGCGTTGAGCGGGGAGCTGTTTTTT.